Following are 18 T cell receptor beta chains from one sample sequenced in a study of graft-versus-host responses after intestinal transplantation. The table came from immunoSEQ multiplex PCR; TCRdb's copy has only in-frame clones and leaves some out. The table records roughly 92,000 clones, 75% to 90% of them present only once. These receptors have no identified antigens. This specimen was unstimulated CD4+ T cells sorted from spleen or lymph node cells, taken before intestinal transplant. The receptors here all came from a human donor who received an intestinal transplant.

This chain connects TRBV7-6 to TRBJ2-3; 7 bases match TRBD2. CDR1 and CDR2 from the germline V gene are SGHVS and FNYEAQ. CDR3 length: 14 residues. V gave up 5 bases and J gave up 3 bases; unmatched junction bases: 5. The CDR3 nucleotides are TGTGCCAGCAGCCGTAGCGGGCAGACAGATACGCAGTATTTT. Amino acid sequence: CASSRSGQTDTQYF.

The chain uses TRBV7-9 and TRBJ2-1; possibly TRBD2 for D (6 bases). In germline, CDR1 is SEHNR, CDR2 FQNEAQ (reference sequence). The germline V and J ends were trimmed by 5 bases and 0 bases, with 14 bases remaining between them. CDR3 size: 16 residues. Here the CDR3 reads CASSPVGRSSYNEQFF. The CDR3 nucleotides read TGTGCCAGCAGCCCGGTAGGGAGGAGCTCCTACAATGAGCAGTTCTTC.

The chain recombines TRBV27 with TRBJ2-3; 8 positions agree with TRBD2. The CDR3 loop spans 15 amino acids. The J segment lost 5 bases and the V segment lost 3 bases, leaving 7 bases of the junction unmatched. Germline V CDR1 and CDR2: MNHEY, SMNVEV (reference sequence). The CDR3 region has the DNA TGTGCCAGCAGTTTGCTAGCGGGCTTAGAAGATACGCAGTATTTT. Protein sequence: CASSLLAGLEDTQYF.

This chain uses TRBV5-4 with TRBJ2-3, with a tentative D call TRBD2 (6 bases). The CDR3 consists of 15 residues. CDR1 is SGHNT, CDR2 YYREEE, per germline (reference sequence). Trimming shortened V by 4 bases and J by 2 bases, and 14 bases separated the two germline ends. CDR3 nucleotide sequence: TGTGCCAGCAGCCCTACCGGGACTTACACAGATACGCAGTATTTT. This translates into CASSPTGTYTDTQYF.

The chain carries TRBV9 and TRBJ1-3; TRBD1 is a possible D gene (6 bases). Germline CDR1 reads SGDLS; CDR2 reads YYNGEE. The germline V and J ends were trimmed by 4 bases and 0 bases, with 14 bases remaining between them. The CDR3 totals 16 residues. CDR3 protein: CASSPQGLFSGNTIYF. The CDR3, as DNA: TGTGCCAGCAGCCCCCAGGGGCTGTTCTCTGGAAACACCATATATTTT.

The V and J genes are TRBV18 and TRBJ2-5; TRBD2 agrees at 10 bases. CDR1 is KGHSH, CDR2 LQKENI, per germline. CDR3 size: 15 residues. Unmatched junction bases numbered 6, after V lost 6 bases and J lost 2 bases. CDR3: CASSPGTSEQETQYF. The CDR3 nucleotides are TGTGCCAGCTCCCCGGGGACTAGCGAGCAAGAGACCCAGTACTTC.

This chain uses TRBV7-6 with TRBJ2-3, with TRBD2 matching over 10 bases. J was trimmed by 0 bases and V by 5 bases; bases with no gene match: 8. This CDR3 has 17 amino acids. Per germline, CDR1 SGHVS and CDR2 FNYEAQ. The CDR3 here is CASSPWTSGTSTDTQYF. The CDR3 DNA follows: TGTGCCAGCAGCCCTTGGACTAGCGGAACTAGCACAGATACGCAGTATTTT.

The genes are TRBV7-9 and TRBJ2-2, with TRBD2 identical over 8 bases. CDR1 SEHNR and CDR2 FQNEAQ come from the germline V gene (reference sequence). CDR3 length: 14 residues. With 8 bases clipped from V and 0 bases from J, the junction kept 2 bases outside the gene matches. The CDR3 protein is CASWRGANTGELFF. CDR3 nucleotides: TGTGCCAGCTGGCGGGGGGCGAACACCGGGGAGCTGTTTTTT.

This chain uses TRBV6-1 with TRBJ2-2; TRBD1 might be the D (6 bases). This CDR3 contains 13 residues. The V end lost 11 bases, the J end lost 0 bases, and 10 bases lay between the germline ends. Looked up from germline, CDR1 is MNHNS and CDR2 is SASEGT. The CDR3 spells CADGQPNTGELFF. CDR3 DNA sequence: TGTGCCGACGGACAGCCGAACACCGGGGAGCTGTTTTTT.

The rearrangement links TRBV5-1 to TRBJ2-1, with unresolved D. The V and J ends lost 2 bases and 8 bases respectively, with 11 bases between them. Germline V lookup: CDR1 SGHRS, CDR2 YFSETQ. The CDR3 totals 13 residues. CDR3 bases: TGCGCCAGCAGCTTTGACCCTCGGGATGAGCAGTTCTTC. Translated, it gives CASSFDPRDEQFF.

The V and J genes are TRBV2 and TRBJ1-1; 8 bases align to TRBD1. With V trimmed by 7 bases and J by 6 bases, 4 bases remained unmatched. Germline V lookup: CDR1 SNHLY, CDR2 FYNNEI. This CDR3 has 12 residues. The CDR3 sequence: CASNQGAAEAFF. In DNA form, the CDR3 reads TGTGCCAGCAATCAGGGGGCGGCTGAAGCTTTCTTT.

The J gene is TRBJ2-7, the V gene TRBV6-5, with unresolved D. The germline CDR1 and CDR2 sequences are MNHEY and SVGAGI. V was clipped by 2 bases and J by 2 bases, with 10 bases between them. The CDR3 spans 14 residues. The CDR3, as DNA: TGTGCCAGCAGTTACGGGCAGACCGCCTACGAGCAGTACTTC. Translated: CASSYGQTAYEQYF.

This clone has only a few counts. This chain uses TRBV6-5 with TRBJ1-2; 12 bases line up with TRBD1. CDR1 and CDR2 from the germline V gene are MNHEY and SVGAGI. There are 16 residues in the CDR3. V gave up 4 bases and J gave up 8 bases; unmatched junction bases: 11. In DNA, the CDR3 is TGTGCCAGCAGTTTACAGTCGGGACAGGGGGCAGGGGGCTACACCTTC. This encodes CASSLQSGQGAGGYTF.

V usage is TRBV4-2 and J usage is TRBJ1-1; 7 nucleotides align to TRBD1. V shed 6 bases, J shed 9 bases, and the junction held 10 bases outside the gene matches. The germline CDR1 and CDR2 sequences are LGHNA and YNFKEQ. The CDR3 is 13 amino acids. The CDR3 nucleotides are TGTGCCAGCAGTTTACAAAGGGACAGCAAAGCTTTCTTT. Protein product: CASSLQRDSKAFF.

The chain links TRBV18 to TRBJ1-2; 7 positions agree with TRBD1. Germline loops: CDR1 KGHSH, CDR2 LQKENI. V gave up 2 bases and J gave up 7 bases; unmatched junction bases: 7. CDR3 length equals 14 residues. The CDR3 region is CASSPETGLSGYTF. Here the CDR3 DNA reads TGTGCCAGCTCACCAGAGACAGGGTTATCTGGCTACACCTTC.

The chain uses TRBV6-5 and TRBJ1-5; TRBD1 matches 8 bases. CDR3 size: 15 residues. Germline CDR1 MNHEY, CDR2 SVGAGI. The V and J ends lost 6 bases and 3 bases, in that order; junction bases with no gene match: 7. The CDR3 loop reads CASRPGQGLNQPQHF. The CDR3 coding sequence is TGTGCCAGCAGACCAGGACAGGGTCTCAATCAGCCCCAGCATTTT.

This chain links TRBV5-1 with TRBJ2-3; tentative D call: TRBD2 (7 bases). The V end was cut by 0 bases, the J end by 3 bases, with 14 bases between. The germline CDR1 and CDR2 sequences are SGHRS and YFSETQ. The CDR3 has 16 residues. CDR3 in amino acids: CASSLAGGGGTDTQYF. The CDR3 DNA sequence: TGCGCCAGCAGCTTGGCGGGGGGCGGGGGTACAGATACGCAGTATTTT.

The J gene is TRBJ1-1, the V gene TRBV11-1, with 7 bases aligning to TRBD1. V lost 1 base to trimming and J lost 4 bases; unmatched junction nucleotides: 3. Germline CDR1 reads SGHAT; CDR2 reads FQDESV (reference sequence). The CDR3 length is 14 residues. The CDR3 is CASSLETGFTEAFF. The CDR3, as DNA: TGTGCCAGCAGCTTAGAGACAGGGTTCACTGAAGCTTTCTTT.